One sample yielded the 26 T cell receptor beta chains listed below, sequenced in a study of shared clonotypes between healthy human individuals. Sequencing was performed with immunoSEQ multiplex PCR; in TCRdb, only in-frame clones are kept and a portion is missing. The table has 1,500,000 or so clones, roughly 96% seen once. The material sequenced was naive CD4+ T cells sorted from blood. Subset in this sample: CD45RA+ positively selected. All receptors derive from a man under 40 in good health.

This clone occurred once. This chain links TRBV5-6 with TRBJ2-7; a weak D match, TRBD2 (6 bases). The CDR3 extends over 15 amino acids. Between the trimmed V and J ends, which lost 1 base and 2 bases, there was a span of 13 bases. Looked up from germline, CDR1 is SGHDT and CDR2 is YYEEEE. The CDR3 spells CASSLRGGKTYEQYF. In DNA form, the CDR3 reads TGTGCCAGCAGCTTGCGAGGCGGGAAAACCTACGAGCAGTACTTC.

The genes are TRBV5-4 and TRBJ2-7, with TRBD1 matching 9 bases. From germline, CDR1 is SGHNT and CDR2 YYREEE (reference sequence). V was pared by 5 bases and J by 1 base, with 10 bases of the junction left unmatched. The CDR3 consists of 16 residues. The CDR3 region has the DNA TGTGCCAGCAGTGGGGGCCGGGACAGGGTTTCCTACGAGCAGTACTTC. Its translation is CASSGGRDRVSYEQYF. Combining the CDR3 with reference TRBV5-4 and TRBJ2-7 gives the whole variable domain ETGVTQSPTHLIKTRGQQVTLRCSSQSGHNTVSWYQQALGQGPQFIFQYYREEENGRGNFPPRFSGLQFPNYSSELNVNALELDDSALYLCASSGGRDRVSYEQYFGPGTRLTVT.

V usage is TRBV5-1 and J usage is TRBJ2-3; 8 nucleotides match TRBD2. CDR3 length: 16 residues. The ends lost 6 bases at V and 4 bases at J; junction bases unmatched: 13. Germline CDR1 is SGHRS and CDR2 is YFSETQ. The CDR3 DNA follows: TGCGCCAGCACCGCAAACGGGAGGGGAACGGCAGATACGCAGTATTTT. Translated: CASTANGRGTADTQYF. Full variable domain (rest looked up from reference TRBV5-1 and TRBJ2-3): KAGVTQTPRYLIKTRGQQVTLSCSPISGHRSVSWYQQTPGQGLQFLFEYFSETQRNKGNFPGRFSGRQFSNSRSEMNVSTLELGDSALYLCASTANGRGTADTQYFGPGTRLTVL.

The J gene is TRBJ2-7, the V gene TRBV28; TRBD1 aligns across 8 bases. V shed 3 bases and J 7 bases; nucleotides not matched to a gene: 17. The CDR3 sequence is 17 residues long. CDR1 and CDR2 from the germline V gene are MDHEN and SYDVKM. In nucleotides, the CDR3 is TGTGCCAGCAGTTTCGGTTTGATAGGGACAGGTGAGGGAGAGCAGTACTTC. Translation: CASSFGLIGTGEGEQYF.

This clone came up once. This rearrangement joins TRBV7-2 to TRBJ2-1; either TRBD1 or TRBD2 may fit D (5 bases each). Germline values: CDR1 SGHTA, CDR2 FQGNSA. The V gene lost 5 bases and the J gene lost 4 bases, with 18 bases spanning the gap. The CDR3 covers 16 residues. The CDR3 coding sequence is TGTGCCAGCAGCCCCCCCGGGACCATCAATTACAATGAGCAGTTCTTC. Translating gives CASSPPGTINYNEQFF.

J is TRBJ1-4 and V is TRBV15; D is perhaps TRBD1 (5 bases). The CDR3 has 16 amino acids. Germline V gene data show CDR1 as LNHNV and CDR2 as YYDKDF (reference sequence). V was cut by 3 bases and J by 8 bases, with 19 bases left in between. The CDR3 here is CATSREKKFGGEKLFF. CDR3 sequence (DNA): TGTGCCACCAGCAGGGAGAAGAAATTTGGGGGGGAAAAACTGTTTTTT.

The chain's CDR3 is CASSEAGQGVGTEAFF. CDR3 DNA: TGTGCCAGCAGTGAAGCGGGACAGGGGGTGGGCACTGAAGCTTTCTTT. The rearrangement joins TRBV2 to TRBJ1-1; TRBD1 aligns across 11 bases. Trimming cost V 0 bases and J 4 bases; bases outside gene matches: 4. Germline assignment: CDR1 SNHLY and CDR2 FYNNEI. This CDR3 has 16 residues.

The V and J genes are TRBV27 and TRBJ2-3; 14 bases are shared with TRBD2. This CDR3 region has 17 residues. From germline, CDR1 is MNHEY and CDR2 SMNVEV (reference sequence). Unmatched junction bases numbered 5, after V lost 4 bases and J lost 2 bases. The CDR3, as DNA: TGTGCCAGCAGTTCCTCGGGACTAGCGGGAGTCACAGATACGCAGTATTTT. This codes for CASSSSGLAGVTDTQYF.

The rearrangement joins TRBV11-2 to TRBJ1-1; D unresolved. The CDR3 length is 16 residues. Germline V gives CDR1 SGHAT, CDR2 FQNNGV. V was trimmed by 5 bases and J by 1 base, leaving 17 bases between them. The CDR3 nucleotides read TGTGCCAGCAGCCCATTCGGTCGGTCAGGGAACACTGAAGCTTTCTTT. This translates into CASSPFGRSGNTEAFF.

This chain links TRBV2 with TRBJ1-1, with D hard to call. This CDR3 comprises 15 residues. V was shortened by 5 bases and J by 5 bases, with 18 bases between the two germline ends. Germline assignment: CDR1 SNHLY and CDR2 FYNNEI. The CDR3 reads CASSPPKSERTEAFF. The CDR3 nucleotides read TGTGCCAGCAGTCCTCCCAAGAGTGAAAGGACTGAAGCTTTCTTT.

This clone is a singleton in its sample. The chain has TRBV18 and TRBJ1-2; TRBD1 might be the D (5 bases). V lost 3 bases, J lost 7 bases, and 18 bases lay in between. Germline V lookup: CDR1 KGHSH, CDR2 LQKENI. CDR3 length: 15 amino acids. CDR3 sequence: CASSPKDWQGGGYTF. In DNA form, the CDR3 reads TGTGCCAGCTCACCGAAGGATTGGCAGGGCGGTGGCTACACCTTC.

The chain is built from TRBV9 and TRBJ2-7, with D perhaps TRBD1 (6 bases). This CDR3 comprises 15 residues. Looked up from germline, CDR1 is SGDLS and CDR2 is YYNGEE. The germline V and J ends were trimmed by 2 bases and 2 bases, with 14 bases remaining between them. CDR3 bases: TGTGCCAGCAGCGTTGGCCTAGGGGACACCTACGAGCAGTACTTC. The encoded protein is CASSVGLGDTYEQYF.

The chain recombines TRBV6-6 with TRBJ1-2, with D possibly being TRBD1 (6 bases). The CDR3 covers 14 residues. V lost 0 bases, J lost 4 bases, and 9 bases lay in between. Germline CDR1 is MNHNY and CDR2 is SVGAGI (reference sequence). CDR3 region: CASSYSGRGYGYTF. In nucleotides, the CDR3 is TGTGCCAGCAGTTACTCGGGCAGGGGCTATGGCTACACCTTC.

As for this clone: Other DNA sequences in the sample encode the same CDR3. The chain employs TRBV27 and TRBJ2-7; 12 nucleotides align to TRBD2. The junction had 2 bases not matched to a gene; V was cut back by 5 bases and J by 3 bases. The CDR3 has 14 residues. In germline, CDR1 is MNHEY, CDR2 SMNVEV (reference sequence). The CDR3 nucleotides read TGTGCCAGCAGTAGACTAGCGGGAGACTACGAGCAGTACTTC. Amino acids: CASSRLAGDYEQYF.

This clone was detected only a few times. The chain joins TRBV28 to TRBJ2-6; 12 nucleotides align to TRBD1. The CDR3 spans 18 residues. J was trimmed by 5 bases and V by 4 bases; bases with no gene match: 9. Germline V gene lookup returns CDR1 MDHEN and CDR2 SYDVKM. Written as DNA, the CDR3 is TGTGCCAGCAGTTCCACCGGGACAGGGGGCTTCCGGGCCAACGTCCTGACTTTC. It yields the protein CASSSTGTGGFRANVLTF.

The chain employs TRBV29-1 and TRBJ1-1; D remains unclear. The CDR3 length is 13 residues. V lost 3 bases and J lost 5, with 13 bases in between. Germline V lookup: CDR1 SQVTM, CDR2 ANQGSEA. CDR3 sequence reads: CSVDSWVGTEAFF. The DNA for the CDR3 is TGCAGCGTTGACTCGTGGGTTGGGACTGAAGCTTTCTTT.

The J gene is TRBJ2-3, the V gene TRBV6-1, with D hard to call. V shed 4 bases and J shed 2 bases, with 16 bases lying between them. This CDR3 is 16 amino acids long. The germline CDR1 and CDR2 sequences are MNHNS and SASEGT. CDR3 DNA sequence: TGTGCCAGCAGTGCCCTACCGGGTCGGAACACAGATACGCAGTATTTT. As protein: CASSALPGRNTDTQYF.

The chain joins TRBV5-1 to TRBJ2-3; D uncertain. V shed 0 bases and J shed 0 bases, with 11 bases lying between them. Germline-derived CDR1 and CDR2 are SGHRS and YFSETQ. The length of the CDR3 is 16 residues. CDR3 sequence reads: CASSLVGGDSTDTQYF. As DNA, the CDR3 is TGCGCCAGCAGCTTGGTAGGCGGAGATAGCACAGATACGCAGTATTTT.

V usage is TRBV6-5 and J usage is TRBJ2-1; TRBD1 matches at 7 bases. Trimming removed 0 bases from V and 7 bases from J; junction bases left unmatched: 9. Germline CDR1 is MNHEY and CDR2 is SVGAGI. This CDR3 is 16 amino acids long. This CDR3 reads CASSYSWGQTRNEQFF. The CDR3 DNA reads TGTGCCAGCAGTTACTCGTGGGGACAGACAAGAAATGAGCAGTTCTTC.

This sequence joins TRBV11-2 and TRBJ2-7, with TRBD2 identical over 9 bases. Unmatched junction bases numbered 11, after V lost 1 base and J lost 7 bases. Germline V gene sequence: CDR1 SGHAT, CDR2 FQNNGV. The CDR3 has 16 residues. CDR3 sequence reads: CASSLALAGPTGEQYF. The DNA for the CDR3 is TGTGCCAGCAGCTTAGCCCTAGCGGGACCCACGGGGGAGCAGTACTTC.

The CDR3, as DNA: TGTGCCAGCAGCTTTAGCCAGGGGGCAGGCGGAAACACCATATATTTT. Amino acids: CASSFSQGAGGNTIYF. The chain is built from TRBV7-9 and TRBJ1-3; 8 bases align to TRBD1. This CDR3 comprises 16 residues. Germline CDR1 is SEHNR and CDR2 is FQNEAQ (reference sequence). The trim removed 3 bases at V and 4 bases at J, leaving 8 bases unmatched.

This chain joins TRBV5-1 and TRBJ1-1, with a weak D call TRBD1 (5 bases). V lost 2 bases to trimming and J lost 3 bases, with 17 bases between them. CDR1 and CDR2 from the germline V gene are SGHRS and YFSETQ. The CDR3 is 16 residues long. The CDR3 coding sequence is TGCGCCAGCAGCTTTGGGACGTGGATGGCGGACACTGAAGCTTTCTTT. It codes for CASSFGTWMADTEAFF.

The chain uses TRBV29-1 and TRBJ2-7; D might be TRBD1 or TRBD2, each matching 5 bases. Trimming left V 4 bases short and J 4 bases short, with 20 bases between. Germline lookup yields CDR1 SQVTM and CDR2 ANQGSEA. The CDR3 has 15 amino acids. The CDR3 spells CSVVYSWGFSYEQYF. The CDR3 region has the DNA TGCAGCGTTGTTTATTCGTGGGGGTTTTCTTACGAGCAGTACTTC.

The chain employs TRBV11-2 and TRBJ2-4, with TRBD1 as a possible D gene (6 bases). Germline V lookup: CDR1 SGHAT, CDR2 FQNNGV. The CDR3 covers 14 residues. The V end was cut by 4 bases, the J end by 5 bases, with 12 bases between. CDR3 DNA: TGTGCCAGCAGCTCCTTTGGGGGCCAAAACATTCAGTACTTC. The encoded protein is CASSSFGGQNIQYF.

The J gene is TRBJ1-1, the V gene TRBV5-1, with 7 bases identical to TRBD1. CDR3 length: 14 amino acids. Germline CDR1 is SGHRS and CDR2 is YFSETQ. Unmatched junction bases numbered 5, after V lost 2 bases and J lost 4 bases. The CDR3 reads CASSFTGVGTEAFF. CDR3 nucleotide sequence: TGCGCCAGCAGCTTTACAGGGGTCGGCACTGAAGCTTTCTTT.

The chain carries TRBV28 and TRBJ2-7; 9 nucleotides align to TRBD1. Germline-derived CDR1 and CDR2 are MDHEN and SYDVKM. Germline trimming cut 3 bases from V and 5 bases from J; bases unmatched to any gene: 5. The CDR3 sequence is 14 residues long. In nucleotides, the CDR3 is TGTGCCAGCAGTTTTTTTACAGGGGGCAACGAGCAGTACTTC. Amino acid sequence: CASSFFTGGNEQYF. Full variable domain (outside the CDR3, taken from reference TRBV28 and TRBJ2-7): DVKVTQSSRYLVKRTGEKVFLECVQDMDHENMFWYRQDPGLGLRLIYFSYDVKMKEKGDIPEGYSVSREKKERFSLILESASTNQTSMYLCASSFFTGGNEQYFGPGTRLTVT.